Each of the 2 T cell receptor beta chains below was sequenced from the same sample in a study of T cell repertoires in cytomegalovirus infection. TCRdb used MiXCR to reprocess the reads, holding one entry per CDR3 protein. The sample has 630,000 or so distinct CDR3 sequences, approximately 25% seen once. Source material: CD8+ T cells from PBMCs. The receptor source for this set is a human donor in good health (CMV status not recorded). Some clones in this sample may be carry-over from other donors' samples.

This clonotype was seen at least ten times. CDR3 DNA: TGTGCCAGCAGCCAGCAGGGATCTACTGAAGCTTTCTTT. Protein: CASSQQGSTEAFF. This chain links TRBV7-9 with TRBJ1-1; possible D gene TRBD1, 5 bases. Looked up from germline, CDR1 is SEHNR and CDR2 is FQNEAQ (reference sequence). V was cut by 5 bases and J by 5 bases, with 12 bases left in between. The CDR3 length is 13 residues.

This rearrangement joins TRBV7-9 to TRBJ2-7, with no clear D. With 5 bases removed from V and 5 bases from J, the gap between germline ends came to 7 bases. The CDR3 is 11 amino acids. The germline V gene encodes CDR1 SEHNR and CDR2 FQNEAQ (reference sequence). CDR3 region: CASSQEHEQYF. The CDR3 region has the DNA TGTGCCAGCAGCCAAGAGCACGAGCAGTACTTC. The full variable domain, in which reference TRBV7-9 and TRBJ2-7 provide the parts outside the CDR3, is DTGVSQNPRHKITKRGQNVTFRCDPISEHNRLYWYRQTLGQGPEFLTYFQNEAQLEKSRLLSDRFSAERPKGSFSTLEIQRTEQGDSAMYLCASSQEHEQYFGPGTRLTVT.